These 26 T cell receptor beta chains came from one sample sequenced in a study of cytomegalovirus exposure and HLA in healthy donors. Primers included in the PCR were 60 Vbeta and 13 Jbeta primers. Profiled with immunoSEQ multiplex PCR; TCRdb holds only in-frame clones, not every one. In the table there are roughly 90,000 clones, around 85% of which are singletons. What was sequenced was PBMCs. These receptors came from a man aged 18 to 29 in good health and CMV-seronegative.

This clone was counted once. The CDR3 DNA reads as TGTGCCACCAGCGGGAGGCAAGAGACCCAGTACTTC. This codes for CATSGRQETQYF. J is TRBJ2-5 and V is TRBV15, with D possibly matching TRBD2 (6 bases). With 5 bases removed from V and 2 bases from J, the gap between germline ends came to 6 bases. The CDR3 is made up of 12 amino acids. Germline V gene lookup returns CDR1 LNHNV and CDR2 YYDKDF (reference sequence). The whole variable domain, filled in from reference TRBV15 and TRBJ2-5, reads DAMVIQNPRYQVTQFGKPVTLSCSQTLNHNVMYWYQQKSSQAPKLLFHYYDKDFNNEADTPDNFQSRRPNTSFCFLDIRSPGLGDTAMYLCATSGRQETQYFGPGTRLLVL.

J is TRBJ1-6 and V is TRBV19, with a weak D call TRBD1 (6 bases). Trimming cost V 8 bases and J 0 bases, with 17 bases left between them. The CDR3 is 17 residues long. Germline CDR1 is LNHDA and CDR2 is SQIVND (reference sequence). The CDR3 reads CASSPLGHSSYNSPLHF. The CDR3 DNA reads as TGTGCCAGTTCCCCCTTGGGACACAGCTCCTATAATTCACCCCTCCACTTT.

The chain couples TRBV7-9 to TRBJ1-1; unclear D gene. V was shortened by 5 bases and J by 1 base, with 11 bases between the two germline ends. The CDR3 has 14 residues. Germline CDR1 is SEHNR and CDR2 is FQNEAQ (reference sequence). CDR3 amino acids: CASSLRAANTEAFF. Written as DNA, the CDR3 is TGTGCCAGCAGCCTGCGGGCGGCGAACACTGAAGCTTTCTTT.

Only one count was recorded for this clone. This sequence joins TRBV5-1 and TRBJ1-1; possible D gene TRBD1, 6 bases. Germline V lookup: CDR1 SGHRS, CDR2 YFSETQ. CDR3 size: 16 residues. Trimming shortened V by 3 bases and J by 2 bases, and 17 bases separated the two germline ends. The CDR3 here is CASSSRGGKENTEAFF. The CDR3, as DNA: TGCGCCAGCAGCTCAAGGGGGGGGAAGGAAAACACTGAAGCTTTCTTT.

This chain links TRBV5-1 with TRBJ1-4, with TRBD1 matching over 8 bases. CDR1 SGHRS and CDR2 YFSETQ come from the germline V gene. V trimming: 5 bases; J trimming: 5 bases; junction bases outside the gene matches: 8. The CDR3 totals 15 residues. The CDR3 loop reads CASRAQDRVNEKLFF. The CDR3 region has the DNA TGCGCCAGCAGGGCTCAGGACAGGGTAAATGAAAAACTGTTTTTT. The whole variable domain, remainder taken from reference TRBV5-1 and TRBJ1-4, is KAGVTQTPRYLIKTRGQQVTLSCSPISGHRSVSWYQQTPGQGLQFLFEYFSETQRNKGNFPGRFSGRQFSNSRSEMNVSTLELGDSALYLCASRAQDRVNEKLFFGSGTQLSVL.

The chain has TRBV19 and TRBJ2-3; D not certain. The germline V gene has CDR1 LNHDA and CDR2 SQIVND (reference sequence). V was shortened by 6 bases and J by 0 bases, with 10 bases between the two germline ends. CDR3 length: 14 residues. Here the CDR3 reads CASRYEASTDTQYF. In DNA form, the CDR3 reads TGTGCCAGTAGGTACGAAGCGAGCACAGATACGCAGTATTTT.

In its sample, this clone was seen a few times. Other DNA sequences in the sample encode the same CDR3. V and J are TRBV6-5 and TRBJ1-5, with D unclear. Germline V gene sequence: CDR1 MNHEY, CDR2 SVGAGI. The CDR3 sequence is 14 residues long. The V gene lost 7 bases and the J gene lost 0 bases, with 10 bases spanning the gap. The CDR3 here is CASMGRYSNQPQHF. DNA for the CDR3: TGTGCCAGCATGGGGAGATATAGCAATCAGCCCCAGCATTTT.

This chain joins TRBV7-9 and TRBJ2-2; D remains unclear. CDR1 is SEHNR and CDR2 is FQNEAQ in the germline V gene (reference sequence). The V and J ends lost 1 base and 1 base respectively, with 7 bases between them. CDR3 size: 15 residues. The DNA for the CDR3 is TGTGCCAGCAGCTTAGTAGCCGGGAACACCGGGGAGCTGTTTTTT. Translated, it gives CASSLVAGNTGELFF.

The chain employs TRBV27 and TRBJ2-1, with a possible D match to TRBD2 (5 bases). Trimming cost V 3 bases and J 7 bases, with 19 bases left between them. Germline CDR1 reads MNHEY; CDR2 reads SMNVEV (reference sequence). This CDR3 has 16 amino acids. The CDR3 region has the DNA TGTGCCAGCAGTTTGGAACGTCGCGCCGGCGGGAATGAGCAGTTCTTC. Translated, it gives CASSLERRAGGNEQFF.

The chain has TRBV28 and TRBJ2-5; 8 bases are shared with TRBD1. The CDR3 runs 17 residues. V shed 10 bases and J 6 bases; nucleotides not matched to a gene: 22. Per germline, CDR1 MDHEN and CDR2 SYDVKM. As DNA, the CDR3 is TGTGCCATTGGTAACAGGGGGTTATTCGGGGGCAAGAAGACCCAGTACTTC. It encodes CAIGNRGLFGGKKTQYF.

V is TRBV16 and J is TRBJ1-1; D remains unclear. Between the trimmed V and J ends, which lost 3 bases and 1 base, there was a span of 6 bases. The CDR3 has 13 amino acids. Germline CDR1 and CDR2: KGHSY and FQNENV. CDR3 DNA sequence: TGTGCCAGCAGCCAGGGCAGGAACACTGAAGCTTTCTTT. Residues: CASSQGRNTEAFF.

This chain joins TRBV5-1 and TRBJ1-6; TRBD1 matches 10 bases. Trimming took 7 bases from V and 13 from J; bases not matched to a gene: 14. The CDR3 is 15 residues long. CDR1 SGHRS and CDR2 YFSETQ come from the germline V gene. CDR3 nucleotides: TGCGCCAGCGCTTACCGGGACAGGGGCCTCCATCCCCTCCACTTT. Residues: CASAYRDRGLHPLHF.

V gene TRBV9 combines with J gene TRBJ1-1; D is unresolved. V lost 1 base to trimming and J lost 1 base, with 11 bases between them. This CDR3 spans 15 amino acids. Looked up from germline, CDR1 is SGDLS and CDR2 is YYNGEE. CDR3: CASSVSQAGNTEAFF. CDR3 coding DNA: TGTGCCAGCAGCGTAAGCCAGGCGGGGAACACTGAAGCTTTCTTT. Using reference TRBV9 and TRBJ1-1 for the parts outside the CDR3, the full variable domain is DSGVTQTPKHLITATGQRVTLRCSPRSGDLSVYWYQQSLDQGLQFLIQYYNGEERAKGNILERFSAQQFPDLHSELNLSSLELGDSALYFCASSVSQAGNTEAFFGQGTRLTVV.

The chain links TRBV14 to TRBJ1-1; D remains ambiguous. Germline V gene sequence: CDR1 SGHDN, CDR2 FVKESK. V gave up 2 bases and J gave up 3 bases, with 7 bases separating them. The CDR3 is 13 residues long. The CDR3 region is CASSQWRDTEAFF. The CDR3, as DNA: TGTGCCAGCAGCCAATGGAGAGACACTGAAGCTTTCTTT.

CDR3 region: CASTPTRANTGELFF. The CDR3 DNA is TGTGCCAGCACTCCGACTAGGGCGAACACCGGGGAGCTGTTTTTT. This chain uses TRBV2 with TRBJ2-2; D possibly corresponds to TRBD2 (6 bases). Trimming stripped 7 bases from V and 0 bases from J, with 12 bases between. The CDR3 spans 15 residues. Germline V CDR1 and CDR2: SNHLY, FYNNEI.

CDR3 bases: TGTGCCAGCAGCGGCCCCAACCAGCTAGCGGCCACAGATACGCAGTATTTT. Residues: CASSGPNQLAATDTQYF. The chain combines TRBV9 with TRBJ2-3; 7 nucleotides agree with TRBD2. CDR1 SGDLS and CDR2 YYNGEE come from the germline V gene. Trimming at V came to 3 bases and at J to 2 bases, leaving 12 bases not matched to a gene. CDR3 size: 17 residues.

The genes are TRBV2 and TRBJ2-1; TRBD2 aligns across 7 bases. The CDR3 is made up of 13 amino acids. CDR1 and CDR2 (germline): SNHLY, FYNNEI. V dropped 6 bases and J dropped 4; count of bases not matched to a gene: 3. The CDR3 region is CASSLAVYNEQFF. The CDR3 nucleotides are TGTGCCAGCAGCCTAGCGGTATACAATGAGCAGTTCTTC.

The chain uses TRBV27 and TRBJ2-1; 12 nucleotides line up with TRBD2. CDR1 is MNHEY and CDR2 is SMNVEV in the germline V gene (reference sequence). V trimming: 5 bases; J trimming: 6 bases; junction bases outside the gene matches: 8. The CDR3 extends over 16 amino acids. The CDR3 nucleotides are TGTGCCAGCAGTACTCGACTAGCGGGGGCTTCCAATGAGCAGTTCTTC. This translates into CASSTRLAGASNEQFF.

The J gene is TRBJ2-7, the V gene TRBV7-2; D is unclear. The CDR3 spans 12 residues. V dropped 2 bases and J dropped 2 bases, with 4 bases sitting between them. CDR1 is SGHTA, CDR2 FQGNSA, per germline. The CDR3 region has the DNA TGTGCCAGCAGCTTACAAACCTACGAGCAGTACTTC. This codes for CASSLQTYEQYF.

With respect to this clone: One junction end does not reproduce the germline sequence, and a read error may be involved. The chain joins TRBV7-7 to TRBJ2-7, with D tentatively TRBD2 (6 bases). The CDR3 has 14 residues. Germline CDR1 and CDR2: SSHAT and FNYEAQ (reference sequence). DNA of the CDR3: TGTGCTAGCAGCTTAGCTGGTCGGGAGTGGGAGCAGTACTTC. Translating it yields CASSLAGREWEQYF. The full variable domain, with the rest looked up from reference TRBV7-7 and TRBJ2-7, is GAGVSQSPRYKVTKRGQDVTLRCDPISSHATLYWYQQALGQGPEFLTYFNYEAQPDKSGLPSDRFSAERPEGSISTLTIQRTEQRDSAMYRCASSLAGREWEQYFGPGTRLTVT.

The genes are TRBV9 and TRBJ2-1, with D possibly being TRBD1 (6 bases). The V gene's germline CDR1 is SGDLS and CDR2 YYNGEE. The CDR3 consists of 16 residues. The V gene lost 3 bases and the J gene lost 0 bases, with 13 bases spanning the gap. The CDR3 DNA follows: TGTGCCAGCAGCGCCCGTACAGGGATCTCCTACAATGAGCAGTTCTTC. Amino acid sequence: CASSARTGISYNEQFF.

The count of this clone is one. The genes are TRBV29-1 and TRBJ1-2; the D is unclear. The germline CDR1 and CDR2 sequences are SQVTM and ANQGSEA. The V end lost 7 bases, the J end lost 4 bases, and 13 bases lay between the germline ends. The CDR3 runs 12 residues. The CDR3 DNA follows: TGCAGCGACGGAACCCAGGCCTATGGCTACACCTTC. Protein: CSDGTQAYGYTF.

The V gene is TRBV2, the J gene TRBJ1-2; 12 positions match TRBD1. Germline CDR1 is SNHLY and CDR2 is FYNNEI. This CDR3 is built from 15 residues. J lost 6 bases, V lost 7 bases, and 9 bases had no gene match. The CDR3 is CASMGQGASGDGYTF. The DNA of the CDR3 is TGTGCCAGCATGGGACAGGGGGCATCGGGCGATGGCTACACCTTC.

The CDR3: CASSLYSSIREQYF. The CDR3 nucleotides are TGCGCCAGCAGCCTATACTCTAGCATACGCGAGCAGTACTTC. The chain has TRBV5-1 and TRBJ2-7; TRBD2 is a possible D gene (5 bases). CDR3 length: 14 amino acids. V was clipped by 4 bases and J by 6 bases, with 17 bases between them. Germline V gene sequence: CDR1 SGHRS, CDR2 YFSETQ.

This clone was seen a handful of times. The chain carries TRBV9 and TRBJ2-5; 10 bases are shared with TRBD2. Unmatched junction bases numbered 5, after V lost 4 bases and J lost 5 bases. CDR1 SGDLS and CDR2 YYNGEE come from the germline V gene. The CDR3 sequence is 14 residues long. The CDR3, as DNA: TGTGCCAGCAGCCCTAGCGGGAGAACGGAGACCCAGTACTTC. Translated: CASSPSGRTETQYF.

The V and J genes are TRBV5-1 and TRBJ1-2, with 11 positions matching TRBD1. The germline CDR1 and CDR2 sequences are SGHRS and YFSETQ. Unmatched junction bases numbered 8, after V lost 3 bases and J lost 4 bases. The CDR3 length is 16 residues. CDR3 nucleotide sequence: TGCGCCAGCAGCTCATCACCGGGACAGGGGGGCTATGGCTACACCTTC. It translates to CASSSSPGQGGYGYTF. Looking up the rest from reference TRBV5-1 and TRBJ1-2 gives the full variable domain: KAGVTQTPRYLIKTRGQQVTLSCSPISGHRSVSWYQQTPGQGLQFLFEYFSETQRNKGNFPGRFSGRQFSNSRSEMNVSTLELGDSALYLCASSSSPGQGGYGYTFGSGTRLTVV.